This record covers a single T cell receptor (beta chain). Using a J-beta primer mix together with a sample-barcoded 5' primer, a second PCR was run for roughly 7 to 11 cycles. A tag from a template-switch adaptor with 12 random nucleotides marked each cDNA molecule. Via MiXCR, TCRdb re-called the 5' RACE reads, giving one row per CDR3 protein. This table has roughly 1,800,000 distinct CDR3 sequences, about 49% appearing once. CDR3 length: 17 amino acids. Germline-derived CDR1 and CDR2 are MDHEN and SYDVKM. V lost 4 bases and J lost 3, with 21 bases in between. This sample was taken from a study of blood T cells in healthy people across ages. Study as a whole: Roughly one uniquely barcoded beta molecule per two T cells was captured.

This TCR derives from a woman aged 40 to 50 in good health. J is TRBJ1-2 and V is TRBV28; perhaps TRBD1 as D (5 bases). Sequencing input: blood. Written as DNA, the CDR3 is TGTGCCAGCAGTTCAGCTCAGGGTGGAGTAGGTGACTATGGCTACACCTTC. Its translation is CASSSAQGGVGDYGYTF.